The 11 T cell receptor beta chains in this list originate from one sample, sequenced in a study of T cell clonality in common variable immunodeficiency (dated by TCRdb to 2013 to 2016). The library was produced with the immunoSEQ multiplex PCR assay. In TCRdb, the immuneACCESS table is reduced to in-frame sequences with V and J assigned. These tables do not hold every clone; where another copy was compared, an unresolved V gene accounts for under half, and the others remain unexplained. This sample includes approximately 34,000 clones, and none of them was observed just once. Clones ranked in the top ten supply roughly 3.4% of the sample. Sequenced material: peripheral blood mononuclear cells. Source of these receptors: a person aged 18 to 70 in good health.

This clone was picked up many times. The sequenced fragment ends 3 residues before the CDR3 boundary, so the rest is inferred from the germline J gene. V is TRBV5-1 and J is TRBJ2-1; 8 nucleotides align to TRBD1. With V trimmed by 0 bases and J by 4 bases, 6 bases remained unmatched. Germline CDR1 is SGHRS and CDR2 is YFSETQ. The CDR3 has 16 amino acids. The CDR3 here is CASSLGVGQGYNEQFF. Partial CDR3 DNA: TGCGCCAGCAGCTTGGGTGTTGGACAGGGATACAATGAG.

This clone has ten or more counts. The CDR3 goes on 3 residues after the read ends, and that part is filled in from the germline J gene. The chain couples TRBV7-9 to TRBJ1-1; weak D call: TRBD1 (5 bases). With 7 bases removed from V and 2 bases from J, the gap between germline ends came to 11 bases. Germline CDR1 SEHNR, CDR2 FQNEAQ (reference sequence). The CDR3 contains 13 residues. CDR3 DNA, as far as it was read: TGTGCCAGCAACCCCAGGGTTAACACTGAA. This sequence encodes CASNPRVNTE. The entire CDR3 reads CASNPRVNTEAFF.

This clone has a count of ten or more. The read comes to an end 3 residues before the CDR3 does, leaving the germline J gene to fill in the end. The chain uses TRBV5-4 and TRBJ2-2, with TRBD1 identical over 9 bases. The CDR3 runs 15 residues. V shed 1 base and J 3 bases; nucleotides not matched to a gene: 1. CDR1 and CDR2 from the germline V gene are SGHNT and YYREEE (reference sequence). The CDR3 is CASSLRDRDTGELFF. The CDR3 DNA, read in part, is TGTGCCAGCAGCTTGAGGGACAGGGACACCGGGGAG.

This clone showed up just a few times. The read gets to within 3 residues of the CDR3 end, and the germline J gene fills in the rest. The chain couples TRBV30 to TRBJ1-2, with D maybe TRBD1 (6 bases). Deletions cut 0 bases from V and 2 bases from J, with 13 bases between. CDR3 length: 15 residues. Germline V lookup: CDR1 GTSNPN, CDR2 SVGIG (reference sequence). CDR3 loop: CAWSVYRAGNYGYTF. CDR3 bases read: TGTGCCTGGAGTGTATACAGGGCAGGGAACTATGGC.

There are a few counts of this clone. A single base separates this from a much larger clone, so it may be a read error. The read comes to an end 3 residues before the CDR3 does, leaving the germline J gene to fill in the end. V is TRBV2 and J is TRBJ2-7; maybe TRBD2 (6 bases). This CDR3 comprises 13 residues. The V end lost 4 bases, the J end lost 3 bases, and 10 bases lay between the germline ends. Germline V gene data show CDR1 as SNHLY and CDR2 as FYNNEI. CDR3 sequence: CASSAEGVYEQYF. The CDR3 DNA, read in part, is TGTGCCAGCAGTGCGGAGGGCGTCTACGAG.

This clone occurred a few times. Read coverage stops 3 residues before the CDR3 terminus; the germline J gene supplies the remainder. The chain recombines TRBV19 with TRBJ2-1, with 10 bases lining up with TRBD1. Germline V gives CDR1 LNHDA, CDR2 SQIVND (reference sequence). J was trimmed by 6 bases and V by 5 bases; bases with no gene match: 7. There are 15 residues in the CDR3. Here the CDR3 reads CASSAGTGALNEQFF. The DNA read from the CDR3 is TGTGCCAGTAGTGCCGGGACAGGGGCACTCAATGAG.

With respect to this clone: The read ends 3 residues early relative to the CDR3; the germline J gene fills the gap. The rearrangement joins TRBV20-1 to TRBJ1-2; D is possibly TRBD1 (6 bases). The germline gives CDR1 DFQATT, CDR2 SNEGSKA (reference sequence). The CDR3 is made up of 15 amino acids. Incomplete CDR3 DNA: TGCAGTGCTAGAGTCCTCCTAGGGGGGGGTCGGGGC. Amino acids: CSARVLLGGGRG. The full-length CDR3 reads as CSARVLLGGGRGYTF.

A word on this clone: The read terminates 3 residues before the CDR3 end, so the remaining end is supplied by the germline J gene. The genes are TRBV7-9 and TRBJ1-2; D remains ambiguous. The CDR3 consists of 14 residues. The germline V gene has CDR1 SEHNR and CDR2 FQNEAQ (reference sequence). CDR3 sequence reads: CASSLGLAVYDYTF. The covered CDR3 bases are TGTGCCAGCAGCTTAGGACTAGCGGTCTACGAC.

This clone appeared a few times. The read terminates 3 residues ahead of where the CDR3 ends, so the germline J gene completes it. The chain links TRBV30 to TRBJ2-7; no clear D gene. The germline gives CDR1 GTSNPN, CDR2 SVGIG (reference sequence). CDR3 size: 11 residues. Between the trimmed V and J ends, which lost 5 bases and 0 bases, there was a span of 5 bases. This chain's CDR3 is CAWVNSYEQYF. CDR3 DNA, as far as it was read: TGTGCCTGGGTCAACTCCTACGAG.

This clone has ten or more counts. Read sequence stops 3 residues before the CDR3 end, and the germline J gene provides the missing end. This rearrangement joins TRBV7-9 to TRBJ2-1; D is possibly TRBD1 (6 bases). Trimming removed 5 bases from V and 9 bases from J, with 14 bases in between. Germline-derived CDR1 and CDR2 are SEHNR and FQNEAQ (reference sequence). The CDR3 is 13 residues long. CDR3 DNA (partial): TGTGCCAGCAGCAGCCTACTAGGGGGTGAG. This sequence encodes CASSSLLGGE. The entire CDR3 protein is CASSSLLGGEQFF.

By proportion, this clone is medium-sized (0.01 to 0.1%). Incomplete CDR3 DNA: TGTGCCAGCAGCTCGAACAGGGAACCAGATACG. It codes for CASSSNREPDT. The full-length CDR3 reads as CASSSNREPDTQYF. V gene TRBV7-3 combines with J gene TRBJ2-3; a weak D match, TRBD1 (6 bases). The missing CDR3 end, 3 residues past where the read stops, is filled in from the germline J gene. This CDR3 comprises 14 residues. Trimming shortened V by 4 bases and J by 4 bases, and 12 bases separated the two germline ends. Per the germline V gene, CDR1 is SGHTA and CDR2 is FQGTGA.